Presented here are 4 T cell receptor beta chains from one specimen sequenced in a study of beta chain features in type 1 diabetes. Reverse transcribing all isolated RNA meant expressed TCRB transcripts were sequenced. Sequencing was performed with immunoSEQ multiplex PCR; in TCRdb, only in-frame clones are kept and a portion is missing. The sample holds 150,000 to 190,000 clones, 11% seen once. The sample was central memory CD4+ T cells from blood. The source is a man aged 18-30 years in good health.

This clone has only a few counts. The J gene is TRBJ2-3, the V gene TRBV13, with no clear D. With 2 bases removed from V and 3 bases from J, the gap between germline ends came to 3 bases. This CDR3 is 12 amino acids long. From germline, CDR1 is PRHDT and CDR2 FYEKMQ (reference sequence). The CDR3 sequence: CASSLNTDTQYF. The DNA of the CDR3 is TGTGCCAGCAGCTTAAATACAGATACGCAGTATTTT.

This clone came up a few times. In DNA form, the CDR3 reads TGTGCCTGGAGTGAAGACCAAGAGACCCAGTACTTC. It encodes CAWSEDQETQYF. The V and J genes are TRBV30 and TRBJ2-5, with D unclear. This CDR3 is built from 12 residues. V gave up 1 base and J gave up 0 bases, with 3 bases separating them. The germline CDR1 and CDR2 sequences are GTSNPN and SVGIG (reference sequence).

This clone was observed a handful of times. This chain links TRBV7-6 with TRBJ2-5, with unresolved D. CDR3 length: 13 amino acids. Germline lookup yields CDR1 SGHVS and CDR2 FNYEAQ. V was pared by 3 bases and J by 4 bases, with 9 bases between. The CDR3 spells CASSFSGRETQYF. The CDR3 coding sequence is TGTGCCAGCAGCTTTTCAGGCCGAGAGACCCAGTACTTC.

The V and J genes are TRBV9 and TRBJ1-6; TRBD1 agrees at 7 bases. CDR3 length: 17 amino acids. V gave up 3 bases and J gave up 7 bases; unmatched junction bases: 13. Germline-derived CDR1 and CDR2 are SGDLS and YYNGEE. The CDR3 loop is CASSGQTAGQTNSPLHF. Written as DNA, the CDR3 is TGTGCCAGCAGCGGACAAACTGCGGGACAGACAAATTCACCCCTCCACTTT.